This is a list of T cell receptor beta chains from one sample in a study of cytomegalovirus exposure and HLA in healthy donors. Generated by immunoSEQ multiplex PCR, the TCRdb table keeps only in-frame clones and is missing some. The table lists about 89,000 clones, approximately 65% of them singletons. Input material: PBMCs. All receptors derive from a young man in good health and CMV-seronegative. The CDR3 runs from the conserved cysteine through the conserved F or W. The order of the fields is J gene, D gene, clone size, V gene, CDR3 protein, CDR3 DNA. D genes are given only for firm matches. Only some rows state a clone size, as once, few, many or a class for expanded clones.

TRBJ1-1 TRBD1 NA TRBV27 CASSPGTGLWNTEAFF TGTGCCAGCAGCCCTGGGACAGGGTTATGGAACACTGAAGCTTTCTTT
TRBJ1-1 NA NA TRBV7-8 CASSLEIKNMNTEAFF TGTGCCAGCAGCTTAGAAATCAAGAACATGAACACTGAAGCTTTCTTT
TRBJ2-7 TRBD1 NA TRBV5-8 CASSLDGQGSYEQYF TGTGCCAGCAGCTTAGACGGACAGGGAAGCTACGAGCAGTACTTC
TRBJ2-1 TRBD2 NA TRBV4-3 CASSDIAGSSYNEQFF TGCGCCAGCAGTGACATAGCGGGGAGCTCCTACAATGAGCAGTTCTTC
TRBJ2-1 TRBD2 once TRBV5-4 CASNKAGLSDNEQFF TGTGCCAGCAACAAAGCGGGGCTCTCGGACAATGAGCAGTTCTTC
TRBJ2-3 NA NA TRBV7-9 CASSLEAGGTDTQYF TGTGCCAGCAGCTTAGAGGCCGGAGGCACAGATACGCAGTATTTT
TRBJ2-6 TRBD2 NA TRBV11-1 CASSLSGGLLGANVLTF TGTGCCAGCAGCCTTTCGGGAGGGCTGCTCGGGGCCAACGTCCTGACTTTC
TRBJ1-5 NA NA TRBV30 CAWSVPPTLGGNQPQHF TGTGCCTGGAGTGTACCTCCGACCCTCGGAGGCAATCAGCCCCAGCATTTT
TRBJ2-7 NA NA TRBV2 CASSGPVDADEQYF TGTGCCAGCAGTGGCCCCGTTGACGCGGACGAGCAGTACTTC
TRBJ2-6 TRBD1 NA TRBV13 CASSAGDRTLDGANVLTF TGTGCCAGCAGCGCTGGGGACAGGACCCTTGATGGGGCCAACGTCCTGACTTTC
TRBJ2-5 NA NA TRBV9 CASSVGGLQETQYF TGTGCCAGCAGCGTAGGGGGACTCCAAGAGACCCAGTACTTC
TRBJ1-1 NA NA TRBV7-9 CASSLTEAFF TGTGCCAGCAGCTTAACAGAAGCTTTCTTT
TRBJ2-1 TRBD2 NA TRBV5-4 CASSLGGASGGNEQFF TGTGCCAGCAGCCTGGGTGGGGCTAGCGGCGGCAATGAGCAGTTCTTC
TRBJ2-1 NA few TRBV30 CAWKAGPGNEQFF TGTGCCTGGAAGGCGGGGCCCGGGAATGAGCAGTTCTTC
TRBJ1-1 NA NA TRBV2 CASSDTRKTEAFF TGTGCCAGCAGTGACACACGAAAGACTGAAGCTTTCTTT
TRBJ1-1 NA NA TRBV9 CASRVGSSANTEAFF TGTGCCAGCAGGGTAGGTAGCTCCGCGAACACTGAAGCTTTCTTT
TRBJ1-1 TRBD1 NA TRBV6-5 CASSLGQGVINTEAFF TGTGCCAGCAGTTTAGGACAGGGGGTCATAAACACTGAAGCTTTCTTT
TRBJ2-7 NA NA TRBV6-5 CASSYSRVAGVNEQYF TGTGCCAGCAGTTACTCGAGGGTCGCGGGTGTCAACGAGCAGTACTTC
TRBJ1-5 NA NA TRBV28 CASKDRPNQPQHF TGTGCCAGCAAGGACAGACCGAATCAGCCCCAGCATTTT
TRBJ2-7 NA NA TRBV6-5 CASSYSGSVKEQYF TGTGCCAGCAGTTACTCGGGGAGTGTGAAGGAGCAGTACTTC
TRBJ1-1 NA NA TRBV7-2 CASSLGGVNTEAFF TGTGCCAGCAGCTTAGGGGGGGTGAACACTGAAGCTTTCTTT
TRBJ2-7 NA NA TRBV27 CASQPGEQYF TGTGCCAGCCAACCGGGCGAGCAGTACTTC
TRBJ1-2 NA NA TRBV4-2 CASSHPTEYGYTF TGTGCCAGCAGCCACCCGACAGAGTATGGCTACACCTTC
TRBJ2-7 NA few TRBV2 CASKGGAGSYEQYF TGTGCCAGCAAAGGCGGGGCGGGCTCCTACGAGCAGTACTTC
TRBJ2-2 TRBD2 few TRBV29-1 CSVRRAGGLVGELFF TGCAGCGTCCGACGGGCGGGAGGCCTTGTCGGGGAGCTGTTTTTT
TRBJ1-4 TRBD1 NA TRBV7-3 CASSFAGTANEKLFF TGTGCCAGCAGCTTCGCCGGGACAGCAAATGAAAAACTGTTTTTT
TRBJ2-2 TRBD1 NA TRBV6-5 CASNRDRRTAGELFF TGTGCCAGCAACCGGGACAGGCGTACTGCTGGGGAGCTGTTTTTT
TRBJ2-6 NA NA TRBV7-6 CASSLEGVSGANVLTF TGTGCCAGCAGCTTAGAAGGGGTTTCTGGGGCCAACGTCCTGACTTTC
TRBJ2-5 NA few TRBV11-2 CASSLSNQETQYF TGTGCCAGCAGCTTAAGCAACCAAGAGACCCAGTACTTC
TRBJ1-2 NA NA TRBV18 CASSSPYREPNYGYTF TGTGCCAGCTCATCGCCGTACAGGGAACCTAACTATGGCTACACCTTC